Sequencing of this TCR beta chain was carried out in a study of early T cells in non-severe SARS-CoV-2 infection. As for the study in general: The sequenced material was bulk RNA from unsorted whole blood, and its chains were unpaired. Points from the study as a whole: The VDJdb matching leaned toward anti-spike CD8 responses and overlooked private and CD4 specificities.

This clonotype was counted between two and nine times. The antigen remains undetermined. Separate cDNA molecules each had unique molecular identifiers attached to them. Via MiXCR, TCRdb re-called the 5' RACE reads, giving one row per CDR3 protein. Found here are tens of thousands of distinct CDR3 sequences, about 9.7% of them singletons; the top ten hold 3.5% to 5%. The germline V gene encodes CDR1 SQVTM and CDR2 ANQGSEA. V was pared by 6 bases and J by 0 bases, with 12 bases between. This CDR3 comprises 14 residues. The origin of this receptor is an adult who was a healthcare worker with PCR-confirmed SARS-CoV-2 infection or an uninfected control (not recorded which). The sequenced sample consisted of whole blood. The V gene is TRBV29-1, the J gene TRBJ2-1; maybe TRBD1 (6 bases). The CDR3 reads CSVGQYSSYNEQFF. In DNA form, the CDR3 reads TGCAGCGTAGGACAGTACAGCTCCTACAATGAGCAGTTCTTC.